Listed here are 27 T cell receptor beta chains from one sample, sequenced in a study of T cells in Graves' hyperthyroidism and ophthalmopathy. Amplification targeted TCR beta CDR3 regions from RNA transcripts. RT-PCR in the first round (using the HTBI primer set) targeted the TCR CDR3. A single record per CDR3 protein comes from TCRdb applying MiXCR to the multiplex PCR reads. The sample comprises some 620,000 distinct CDR3 sequences, 15% to 20% of which are singletons, and 3.5% to 4% rests with the top ten. The material sequenced was blood. The origin of the receptors is a woman aged 30 to 39 with Graves' hyperthyroidism.

This clonotype has more than one count but fewer than ten. The V call is TRBV5-6, the J call TRBJ1-5, with a weak D call TRBD1 (6 bases). The CDR3 has 17 residues. V lost 4 bases and J lost 1, with 18 bases in between. CDR1 is SGHDT and CDR2 is YYEEEE in the germline V gene. For the CDR3, the DNA is TGTGCCAGCAGCCATTTGGGCAGGGGTCGCAGCAATCAGCCCCAGCATTTT. Translating gives CASSHLGRGRSNQPQHF.

V gene TRBV13 combines with J gene TRBJ2-2; 12 positions match TRBD1. Trimming cost V 2 bases and J 5 bases; bases outside gene matches: 6. CDR1 PRHDT and CDR2 FYEKMQ come from the germline V gene (reference sequence). The CDR3 runs 17 residues. The CDR3 protein is CASSLMGQGAETGELFF. The CDR3 DNA sequence: TGTGCCAGCAGCTTAATGGGACAGGGGGCAGAGACCGGGGAGCTGTTTTTT.

V is TRBV7-8 and J is TRBJ1-2; 9 positions match TRBD1. The germline V gene has CDR1 SGHVS and CDR2 FQNEAQ. After removal of 5 bases from V and 7 bases from J, the junction contained 11 bases not matched to a gene. There are 15 residues in the CDR3. The CDR3 DNA follows: TGTGCCAGCAGCCCACGGGGACAGGGCCCTCTTGGCTACACCTTC. Translation: CASSPRGQGPLGYTF. Combining the CDR3 with reference TRBV7-8 and TRBJ1-2 gives the whole variable domain GAGVSQSPRYKVAKRGQDVALRCDPISGHVSLFWYQQALGQGPEFLTYFQNEAQLDKSGLPSDRFFAERPEGSVSTLKIQRTQQEDSAVYLCASSPRGQGPLGYTFGSGTRLTVV.

This clonotype was seen at least ten times. This rearrangement joins TRBV12-3 or TRBV12-4 to TRBJ1-1; D unclear. This CDR3 region has 13 residues. Deletions cut 3 bases from V and 1 base from J, with 6 bases between. The CDR3 region is CASSFNTNTEAFF. CDR3 sequence (DNA): TGTGCCAGCAGTTTTAACACGAACACTGAAGCTTTCTTT.

In its sample, this clonotype was seen a few times. This sequence joins TRBV12-3 or TRBV12-4 and TRBJ1-5; D uncertain. CDR3 size: 18 residues. With 5 bases removed from V and 0 bases from J, the gap between germline ends came to 20 bases. The CDR3 DNA reads TGTGCCAGCAGTAAGTTCGGAGGTGGAGGCTATAGCAATCAGCCCCAGCATTTT. Residues: CASSKFGGGGYSNQPQHF.

The table lists this clonotype with a few counts. This chain connects TRBV30 to TRBJ1-6; D unclear. The V gene lost 8 bases and the J gene lost 7 bases, with 15 bases spanning the gap. Germline V gene lookup returns CDR1 GTSNPN and CDR2 SVGIG (reference sequence). There are 13 residues in the CDR3. CDR3 sequence: CALEPYLNSPLHF. CDR3 sequence (DNA): TGTGCCCTGGAGCCTTACTTAAATTCACCCCTCCACTTT. The entire variable domain, with the rest obtained from reference TRBV30 and TRBJ1-6, is as follows: SQTIHQWPATLVQPVGSPLSLECTVEGTSNPNLYWYRQAAGRGLQLLFYSVGIGQISSEVPQNLSASRPQDRQFILSSKKLLLSDSGFYLCALEPYLNSPLHFGNGTRLTVT.

The chain recombines TRBV25-1 with TRBJ2-5; TRBD2 is a possible D gene (6 bases). Per the germline V gene, CDR1 is MGHDK and CDR2 is SYGVNS. Trimming took 10 bases from V and 1 from J, leaving 16 bases between them. This CDR3 spans 14 amino acids. The CDR3 spells CATGGWGVQETQYF. The CDR3 DNA reads TGTGCCACCGGAGGGTGGGGGGTCCAAGAGACCCAGTACTTC.

The chain employs TRBV29-1 and TRBJ2-5; D possibly matches TRBD1 or TRBD2 (5 bases each). The CDR3 is 14 residues long. Looked up from germline, CDR1 is SQVTM and CDR2 is ANQGSEA. Trimming removed 0 bases from V and 1 base from J, with 9 bases in between. The CDR3 nucleotides are TGCAGCGTTGAAGATCCCGGGGCCCAAGAGACCCAGTACTTC. Its translation: CSVEDPGAQETQYF.

This clonotype was counted at least ten times. The chain combines TRBV27 with TRBJ2-3, with D possibly TRBD2 on 5 matching bases. This CDR3 has 14 residues. Germline CDR1 reads MNHEY; CDR2 reads SMNVEV (reference sequence). Deletions cut 2 bases from V and 8 bases from J, with 14 bases between. In nucleotides, the CDR3 is TGTGCCAGCAGTTTAGGCGGGTCCTTGGGTACGCAGTATTTT. As protein: CASSLGGSLGTQYF.

The V and J genes are TRBV11-3 and TRBJ2-5; D is unresolved. Per the germline V gene, CDR1 is SGHNT and CDR2 is YENEEA. V dropped 5 bases and J dropped 7 bases, with 8 bases sitting between them. CDR3 length: 11 amino acids. In nucleotides, the CDR3 is TGTGCCAGCAGCGTACGCGGGACCCAGTACTTC. It encodes CASSVRGTQYF.

This clonotype was seen many times. The V gene is TRBV28, the J gene TRBJ2-7, with 9 bases identical to TRBD1. This CDR3 spans 16 amino acids. Germline CDR1 and CDR2: MDHEN and SYDVKM. The ends lost 6 bases at V and 7 bases at J; junction bases unmatched: 16. The CDR3 reads CASSPRPGQGEWEQYF. Written as DNA, the CDR3 is TGTGCCAGCAGCCCGAGACCGGGACAGGGAGAATGGGAGCAGTACTTC.

This clonotype occurred many times. This chain connects TRBV28 to TRBJ1-1; 9 positions agree with TRBD1. The germline V gene has CDR1 MDHEN and CDR2 SYDVKM. Germline trimming cut 3 bases from V and 11 bases from J; bases unmatched to any gene: 4. The CDR3 covers 12 residues. CDR3 loop: CASSFLDRGAFF. In DNA, the CDR3 is TGTGCCAGCAGTTTTCTGGACAGGGGTGCTTTCTTT.

Only a few counts were recorded for this clonotype. The gene calls are TRBV20-1 and TRBJ2-3; D is uncertain. CDR1 DFQATT and CDR2 SNEGSKA come from the germline V gene (reference sequence). The CDR3 totals 18 residues. Deletions cut 1 base from V and 0 bases from J, with 20 bases between. CDR3 region: CSARAPPLPRASTDTQYF. Here the CDR3 DNA reads TGCAGTGCTAGAGCCCCACCCCTACCTAGAGCGAGCACAGATACGCAGTATTTT.

This clonotype was detected only once. The chain recombines TRBV11-3 with TRBJ1-2; no definite D call. CDR3 length: 17 amino acids. Germline V gene sequence: CDR1 SGHNT, CDR2 YENEEA. Trimming removed 3 bases at V and 4 bases at J, with 21 bases between. CDR3 sequence: CASSFEDHSRLLYGYTF. The CDR3 DNA follows: TGTGCCAGCAGCTTCGAGGACCACAGCCGTCTACTCTATGGCTACACCTTC.

The V call is TRBV3-1, the J call TRBJ2-2; 8 bases fit TRBD1. The DNA end is a closer match to TRBJ2-3, so the J assignment may be wrong. This CDR3 spans 17 amino acids. Per the germline V gene, CDR1 is LGHDT and CDR2 is YNNKEL (reference sequence). The CDR3 reads CASSQQDRVYAAGRQYF. In nucleotides, the CDR3 is TGTGCCAGCAGCCAACAGGACAGGGTCTATGCGGCGGGGAGGCAGTATTTT.

This clonotype was observed at least ten times. The CDR3 spells CASSEAGTGGMGETQYF. In DNA, the CDR3 is TGTGCCAGCAGTGAAGCTGGGACAGGGGGCATGGGAGAGACCCAGTACTTC. This rearrangement joins TRBV2 to TRBJ2-5; 12 nucleotides line up with TRBD1. Looked up from germline, CDR1 is SNHLY and CDR2 is FYNNEI. CDR3 length: 17 amino acids. Germline trimming cut 0 bases from V and 4 bases from J; bases unmatched to any gene: 6. Supplemented by reference TRBV2 and TRBJ2-5, the full variable domain reads EPEVTQTPSHQVTQMGQEVILRCVPISNHLYFYWYRQILGQKVEFLVSFYNNEISEKSEIFDDQFSVERPDGSNFTLKIRSTKLEDSAMYFCASSEAGTGGMGETQYFGPGTRLLVL.

At least ten counts were recorded for this clonotype. The rearrangement joins TRBV16 to TRBJ2-1; 13 nucleotides agree with TRBD2. CDR1 and CDR2 (germline): KGHSY, FQNENV. The CDR3 loop spans 15 amino acids. After removal of 4 bases from V and 7 bases from J, the junction contained 4 bases not matched to a gene. The CDR3, as DNA: TGTGCCAGCAGCCGCGGGACTAGCGGGAATAATGAGCAGTTCTTC. Translation: CASSRGTSGNNEQFF.

The chain has TRBV29-1 and TRBJ1-4; D uncertain. Per germline, CDR1 SQVTM and CDR2 ANQGSEA. The CDR3 has 14 amino acids. V was clipped by 4 bases and J by 12 bases, with 21 bases between them. For the CDR3, the DNA is TGCAGCGTTGGAGGCCTCTTAGGGAAGGAGCAACTGTTTTTT. It is translated as CSVGGLLGKEQLFF.

This clonotype occurred a few times. This sequence joins TRBV30 and TRBJ2-3; TRBD2 matches 9 bases. CDR1 GTSNPN and CDR2 SVGIG come from the germline V gene (reference sequence). The CDR3 is made up of 16 amino acids. The junction had 9 bases not matched to a gene; V was cut back by 0 bases and J by 5 bases. CDR3 sequence reads: CAWSVRRAGGLDTQYF. CDR3 DNA sequence: TGTGCCTGGAGTGTAAGGCGAGCGGGAGGCCTAGATACGCAGTATTTT. The entire variable domain, with the rest obtained from reference TRBV30 and TRBJ2-3, is as follows: SQTIHQWPATLVQPVGSPLSLECTVEGTSNPNLYWYRQAAGRGLQLLFYSVGIGQISSEVPQNLSASRPQDRQFILSSKKLLLSDSGFYLCAWSVRRAGGLDTQYFGPGTRLTVL.

The V and J genes are TRBV20-1 and TRBJ2-6; a weak D match, TRBD1 (5 bases). The CDR3 runs to 14 residues. Trimming cost V 5 bases and J 4 bases, with 12 bases left between them. Germline CDR1 reads DFQATT; CDR2 reads SNEGSKA (reference sequence). CDR3 residues: CSARQGSGANVLTF. The CDR3 region has the DNA TGCAGTGCTCGCCAGGGCTCCGGGGCCAACGTCCTGACTTTC.

Many counts were recorded for this clonotype. The chain is built from TRBV2 and TRBJ2-2; TRBD1 agrees at 10 bases. Germline CDR1 and CDR2: SNHLY and FYNNEI. Trimming took 5 bases from V and 3 from J; bases not matched to a gene: 3. This CDR3 contains 15 residues. The CDR3 region has the DNA TGTGCCAGCAGTCGACAGGGGGCGGACACCGGGGAGCTGTTTTTT. Translation: CASSRQGADTGELFF. Using reference TRBV2 and TRBJ2-2 for the parts outside the CDR3, the full variable domain is EPEVTQTPSHQVTQMGQEVILRCVPISNHLYFYWYRQILGQKVEFLVSFYNNEISEKSEIFDDQFSVERPDGSNFTLKIRSTKLEDSAMYFCASSRQGADTGELFFGEGSRLTVL.

This clonotype appeared a few times. The V call is TRBV6-2 or TRBV6-3, the J call TRBJ1-4; D gene ambiguous. V shed 7 bases and J shed 8 bases, with 23 bases lying between them. The CDR3 is 16 residues long. Germline CDR1 and CDR2: MNHEY and SVGEGT. This chain's CDR3 is CASNLDATLGGEKLFF. The CDR3 coding sequence is TGTGCCAGCAACCTTGATGCAACGCTTGGCGGGGAAAAACTGTTTTTT.

The gene calls are TRBV5-6 and TRBJ2-1; D gene ambiguous. V lost 1 base and J lost 4, with 12 bases in between. Germline CDR1 SGHDT, CDR2 YYEEEE. This CDR3 region has 15 residues. The CDR3 region is CASSLRQRFYNEQFF. CDR3 sequence (DNA): TGTGCCAGCAGCTTGCGTCAGAGGTTTTACAATGAGCAGTTCTTC.

This clonotype was seen many times. The chain joins TRBV12-5 to TRBJ1-5; TRBD1 agrees at 7 bases. The CDR3 consists of 19 residues. V shed 4 bases and J 0 bases; nucleotides not matched to a gene: 15. Germline-derived CDR1 and CDR2 are LGHNT and FRNRAP. CDR3 region: CASGYPGTAAAPSNQPQHF. For the CDR3, the DNA is TGTGCTAGTGGTTACCCTGGGACAGCCGCCGCCCCTAGCAATCAGCCCCAGCATTTT.

This clonotype was detected a few times. The chain recombines TRBV20-1 with TRBJ2-5; TRBD2 agrees at 9 bases. The CDR3 has 16 amino acids. V shed 6 bases and J 1 base; nucleotides not matched to a gene: 12. Looked up from germline, CDR1 is DFQATT and CDR2 is SNEGSKA (reference sequence). The CDR3 loop reads CSAIGGLAGPQETQYF. The CDR3 bases are TGCAGTGCCATCGGGGGCCTAGCGGGACCCCAAGAGACCCAGTACTTC.

As to this clonotype: It may be a read error: a sequence one base away is much more abundant. This CDR3 is CASSLEGWEIPDTQYF. The CDR3 nucleotides are TGTGCCAGCAGCTTAGAGGGATGGGAGATACCAGATACGCAGTATTTT. The chain is built from TRBV12-3 or TRBV12-4 and TRBJ2-3, with a possible D match to TRBD2 (5 bases). The CDR3 sequence is 16 residues long.

This clonotype was seen at least ten times. The CDR3 protein is CASSGHRDGSYNEQFF. The CDR3, as DNA: TGTGCCAGCAGCGGTCACCGGGACGGGTCCTACAATGAGCAGTTCTTC. This rearrangement joins TRBV7-9 to TRBJ2-1, with D possibly called TRBD1 or TRBD2 (5 bases each). The CDR3 spans 16 residues. Deletions cut 5 bases from V and 1 base from J, with 15 bases between. In germline, CDR1 is SEHNR, CDR2 FQNEAQ (reference sequence).